Below, 8 T cell receptor beta chains from the same sample are listed, as sequenced in a study of radiation and T cells in renal cell carcinoma. Specified time point: blood 2 weeks post-SBRT. Treatment defined: 15 Gy SBRT to primary tumor, nephrectomy 4 weeks later. Sequencing was performed with immunoSEQ multiplex PCR; in TCRdb, only in-frame clones are kept and a portion is missing. The sample lists 100,000 to 150,000 clones, 88% seen once, with 5.5% to 6.5% in the top ten. The specimen comprised blood, sampled from a patient whose treatment included radiotherapy and nephrectomy. The receptors stem from a woman in her seventies with renal cell carcinoma.

The V call is TRBV19, the J call TRBJ1-4, with TRBD1 as a possible D gene (5 bases). CDR1 is LNHDA and CDR2 is SQIVND in the germline V gene (reference sequence). The CDR3 consists of 13 residues. V was cut by 7 bases and J by 7 bases, with 13 bases left in between. In DNA, the CDR3 is TGTGCCAGTAAGGGACGGACCCCTGAAAAACTGTTTTTT. Amino acid sequence: CASKGRTPEKLFF.

The chain combines TRBV2 with TRBJ1-4; D gene unclear. Germline assignment: CDR1 SNHLY and CDR2 FYNNEI. With 5 bases removed from V and 0 bases from J, the gap between germline ends came to 10 bases. There are 15 residues in the CDR3. Here the CDR3 reads CASSRDRATNEKLFF. The CDR3, as DNA: TGTGCCAGCAGTAGAGACCGAGCAACTAATGAAAAACTGTTTTTT.

The chain has TRBV2 and TRBJ2-5; 9 bases are shared with TRBD2. There are 15 residues in the CDR3. CDR1 SNHLY and CDR2 FYNNEI come from the germline V gene. J gave up 4 bases and V 4 bases, and 7 bases lay outside the gene matches. The CDR3 loop reads CASSAPGLASETQYF. DNA for the CDR3: TGTGCCAGCAGTGCCCCGGGACTAGCTTCAGAGACCCAGTACTTC.

The rearrangement uses TRBV7-2 and TRBJ2-1; D remains ambiguous. The CDR3 has 13 amino acids. Germline V lookup: CDR1 SGHTA, CDR2 FQGNSA. V was shortened by 4 bases and J by 7 bases, with 11 bases between the two germline ends. DNA of the CDR3: TGTGCCAGCAGCTCCGGTCCCGTGAATGAGCAGTTCTTC. It is translated as CASSSGPVNEQFF.

V usage is TRBV7-9 and J usage is TRBJ2-7; the D is unclear. Between the trimmed V and J ends, which lost 5 bases and 4 bases, there was a span of 6 bases. This CDR3 is built from 11 residues. Germline-derived CDR1 and CDR2 are SEHNR and FQNEAQ (reference sequence). This CDR3 is CASSPLYEQYF. For the CDR3, the DNA is TGTGCCAGCAGCCCACTGTACGAGCAGTACTTC. Variable domain in full (rest from reference TRBV7-9 and TRBJ2-7): DTGVSQNPRHKITKRGQNVTFRCDPISEHNRLYWYRQTLGQGPEFLTYFQNEAQLEKSRLLSDRFSAERPKGSFSTLEIQRTEQGDSAMYLCASSPLYEQYFGPGTRLTVT.

This clone was detected only a few times. V gene TRBV28 combines with J gene TRBJ2-2, with D possibly matching TRBD2 (5 bases). Germline lookup yields CDR1 MDHEN and CDR2 SYDVKM. This CDR3 has 13 amino acids. Trimming stripped 7 bases from V and 1 base from J, with 7 bases between. CDR3 residues: CASKRQNTGELFF. Here the CDR3 DNA reads TGTGCCAGCAAGCGGCAGAACACCGGGGAGCTGTTTTTT. The entire variable domain, with the rest obtained from reference TRBV28 and TRBJ2-2, is as follows: DVKVTQSSRYLVKRTGEKVFLECVQDMDHENMFWYRQDPGLGLRLIYFSYDVKMKEKGDIPEGYSVSREKKERFSLILESASTNQTSMYLCASKRQNTGELFFGEGSRLTVL.

This clone was found once. The V and J genes are TRBV6-1 and TRBJ1-2, with 9 bases aligning to TRBD1. The V gene end was trimmed by 3 bases and the J gene end by 4 bases; junction bases not matched to a gene: 3. This CDR3 region has 14 residues. The V gene's germline CDR1 is MNHNS and CDR2 SASEGT. The CDR3 DNA reads TGTGCCAGCAGTGACGCGGGACAGGGCTATGGCTACACCTTC. The encoded protein is CASSDAGQGYGYTF.

The chain couples TRBV6-1 to TRBJ2-1; TRBD2 aligns across 7 bases. This CDR3 comprises 13 residues. V shed 4 bases and J 5 bases; nucleotides not matched to a gene: 2. CDR1 and CDR2 (germline): MNHNS, SASEGT. The CDR3 nucleotides are TGTGCCAGCAGTGCCCGGGGGGACAATGAGCAGTTCTTC. Its protein is CASSARGDNEQFF.